Following are 14 T cell receptor beta chains from one sample sequenced in a study of shared clonotypes between healthy human individuals. Sequencing was performed with immunoSEQ multiplex PCR; in TCRdb, only in-frame clones are kept and a portion is missing. The sample records about 2 million clones, about 95% being singletons. The naive CD8 fraction comprised CD45RO-negative cells positively selected for CCR7 and excluded terminally differentiated effector memory CD45RA+ cells. The sample consisted of naive CD8+ T cells sorted from blood. These receptors were obtained from a young man in good health.

The V call is TRBV7-2, the J call TRBJ2-4, with D perhaps being TRBD1 or TRBD2 (5 bases each). The CDR3 runs 15 residues. V lost 1 base and J 8 bases, leaving 15 bases between the germline ends. CDR1 is SGHTA, CDR2 FQGNSA, per germline. The CDR3 sequence: CASSLDGGRLDIQYF. CDR3 coding DNA: TGTGCCAGCAGCTTAGATGGGGGTAGGCTGGACATTCAGTACTTC. The full variable domain, with the rest looked up from reference TRBV7-2 and TRBJ2-4, is GAGVSQSPSNKVTEKGKDVELRCDPISGHTALYWYRQSLGQGLEFLIYFQGNSAPDKSGLPSDRFSAERTGGSVSTLTIQRTQQEDSAVYLCASSLDGGRLDIQYFGAGTRLSVL.

This sequence joins TRBV11-2 and TRBJ1-3, with D maybe TRBD1 (5 bases). The CDR3 length is 14 residues. Trimming stripped 1 base from V and 7 bases from J, with 11 bases between. CDR1 SGHAT and CDR2 FQNNGV come from the germline V gene. In DNA form, the CDR3 reads TGTGCCAGCAGCTTAGTTGGCAGGGAGAACACCATATATTTT. Its translation: CASSLVGRENTIYF.

As for this clone: Within the sample, other DNA sequences also encode this same CDR3. The chain uses TRBV19 and TRBJ2-5; D not resolved. The CDR3 runs 13 residues. With 0 bases removed from V and 3 bases from J, the gap between germline ends came to 5 bases. CDR1 is LNHDA and CDR2 is SQIVND in the germline V gene (reference sequence). The DNA for the CDR3 is TGTGCCAGTAGTATAGACCCTGAAGAGACCCAGTACTTC. Protein product: CASSIDPEETQYF.

The CDR3 bases are TGTGCCTGGAGTTCCAGCGAATTGGGTAGCGGGAGGAGCTACGAGCAGTACTTC. This codes for CAWSSSELGSGRSYEQYF. V is TRBV30 and J is TRBJ2-7; 10 bases map to TRBD2. CDR1 is GTSNPN and CDR2 is SVGIG in the germline V gene (reference sequence). V was pared by 2 bases and J by 3 bases, with 16 bases of the junction left unmatched. The CDR3 has 18 residues.

This clone appeared a few times. The chain links TRBV5-4 to TRBJ1-2; TRBD1 matches at 7 bases. This CDR3 comprises 13 residues. The J segment lost 4 bases and the V segment lost 4 bases, leaving 4 bases of the junction unmatched. The germline gives CDR1 SGHNT, CDR2 YYREEE (reference sequence). The CDR3 bases are TGTGCCAGCAGCCCGGGACAGACCTATGGCTACACCTTC. This encodes CASSPGQTYGYTF.

The rearrangement links TRBV28 to TRBJ2-1; 9 positions match TRBD2. V gave up 2 bases and J gave up 5 bases; unmatched junction bases: 4. Germline CDR1 and CDR2: MDHEN and SYDVKM. There are 15 residues in the CDR3. CDR3: CASSLGLAKNNEQFF. DNA for the CDR3: TGTGCCAGCAGTTTAGGACTAGCGAAAAACAATGAGCAGTTCTTC.

This clone was seen only once. This CDR3 is CASGTRANYEQYF. The CDR3 nucleotides read TGTGCCAGCGGGACGAGGGCTAACTACGAGCAGTACTTC. This chain connects TRBV13 to TRBJ2-7; either TRBD1 or TRBD2 may supply D (5 bases each). The CDR3 spans 13 residues. V lost 8 bases and J lost 3, with 14 bases in between. CDR1 PRHDT and CDR2 FYEKMQ come from the germline V gene (reference sequence).

This clone occurred once. The chain uses TRBV4-2 and TRBJ1-4, with 7 bases lining up with TRBD1. The CDR3 is 18 amino acids. The ends lost 1 base at V and 0 bases at J; junction bases unmatched: 8. The germline CDR1 and CDR2 sequences are LGHNA and YNFKEQ. CDR3 bases: TGTGCCAGCAGCCAAGCAGGGGGGGAGGTCGCAACTAATGAAAAACTGTTTTTT. Translated: CASSQAGGEVATNEKLFF.

The V and J genes are TRBV4-1 and TRBJ2-7; D uncertain. V lost 0 bases and J 0 bases, leaving 9 bases between the germline ends. From germline, CDR1 is MGHRA and CDR2 YSYEKL. CDR3 length equals 15 residues. The CDR3 region is CASSQDWASSYEQYF. CDR3 sequence (DNA): TGCGCCAGCAGCCAAGATTGGGCAAGCTCCTACGAGCAGTACTTC.

The CDR3 nucleotides are TGTGCCAGCAACCAGGGGGGGACCTACAATGAGCAGTTCTTC. Encoded protein: CASNQGGTYNEQFF. V is TRBV6-6 and J is TRBJ2-1, with D perhaps TRBD1 or TRBD2 (7 bases each). This CDR3 contains 14 residues. Germline CDR1 MNHNY, CDR2 SVGAGI (reference sequence). Trimming took 7 bases from V and 2 from J, leaving 12 bases between them.

The rearrangement uses TRBV4-3 and TRBJ2-1; 12 positions agree with TRBD2. V lost 0 bases and J lost 10; bases outside the gene matches: 10. The V gene's germline CDR1 is LGHNA and CDR2 YSLEER. The CDR3 runs 17 residues. CDR3 bases: TGCGCCAGCAGCCAAGATCTGTTGGCTAGCGGGAGGGTAGAGCAGTTCTTC. This gives the protein CASSQDLLASGRVEQFF.

For the CDR3, the DNA is TGTGCCAGCACTGGACGGGAGTCCTACGAGCAGTACTTC. It is translated as CASTGRESYEQYF. The V call is TRBV7-6, the J call TRBJ2-7; tentatively, D is TRBD2 (6 bases). The V end was cut by 7 bases, the J end by 1 base, with 11 bases between. The germline gives CDR1 SGHVS, CDR2 FNYEAQ. The CDR3 has 13 residues.

Only a few counts were recorded for this clone. Other DNA sequences in the sample encode the same CDR3. The chain is built from TRBV7-9 and TRBJ2-7; D not resolved. Germline V gives CDR1 SEHNR, CDR2 FQNEAQ (reference sequence). Trimming took off 1 base at V and 3 bases at J, with 4 bases between the two ends. The CDR3 consists of 12 residues. CDR3 bases: TGTGCCAGCAGCTTAGATATCTACGAGCAGTACTTC. It codes for CASSLDIYEQYF.

This clone appeared once. The V call is TRBV2, the J call TRBJ1-1; TRBD1 is a possible D gene (5 bases). This CDR3 comprises 15 residues. The V end lost 6 bases, the J end lost 0 bases, and 14 bases lay between the germline ends. Germline CDR1 reads SNHLY; CDR2 reads FYNNEI. CDR3 DNA: TGTGCCAGCAGGGGGGGAGAGCAGATGAACACTGAAGCTTTCTTT. Residues: CASRGGEQMNTEAFF. The entire variable domain, with the rest obtained from reference TRBV2 and TRBJ1-1, is as follows: EPEVTQTPSHQVTQMGQEVILRCVPISNHLYFYWYRQILGQKVEFLVSFYNNEISEKSEIFDDQFSVERPDGSNFTLKIRSTKLEDSAMYFCASRGGEQMNTEAFFGQGTRLTVV.